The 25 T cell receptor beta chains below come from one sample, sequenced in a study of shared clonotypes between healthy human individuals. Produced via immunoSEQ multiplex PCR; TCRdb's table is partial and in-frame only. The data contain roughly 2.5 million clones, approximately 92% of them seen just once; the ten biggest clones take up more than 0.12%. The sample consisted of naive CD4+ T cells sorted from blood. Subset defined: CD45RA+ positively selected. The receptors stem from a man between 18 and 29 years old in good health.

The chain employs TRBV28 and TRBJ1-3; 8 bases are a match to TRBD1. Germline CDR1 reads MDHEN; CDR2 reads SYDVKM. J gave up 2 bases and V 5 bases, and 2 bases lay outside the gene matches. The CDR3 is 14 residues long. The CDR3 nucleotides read TGTGCCAGCAGTGGCAGGGGGCCTGGAAACACCATATATTTT. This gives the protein CASSGRGPGNTIYF.

The CDR3 nucleotides read TGTGCCAGCAGCCCCGACGGGACAGGACCGTCCTACGAGCAGTACTTC. It encodes CASSPDGTGPSYEQYF. This rearrangement joins TRBV7-3 to TRBJ2-7, with TRBD1 matching 8 bases. Germline V CDR1 and CDR2: SGHTA, FQGTGA. With 5 bases clipped from V and 1 base from J, the junction kept 10 bases outside the gene matches. The CDR3 runs 16 residues. Based on the CDR3 plus reference TRBV7-3 and TRBJ2-7, the full variable domain is GAGVSQTPSNKVTEKGKYVELRCDPISGHTALYWYRQSLGQGPEFLIYFQGTGAADDSGLPNDRFFAVRPEGSVSTLKIQRTERGDSAVYLCASSPDGTGPSYEQYFGPGTRLTVT.

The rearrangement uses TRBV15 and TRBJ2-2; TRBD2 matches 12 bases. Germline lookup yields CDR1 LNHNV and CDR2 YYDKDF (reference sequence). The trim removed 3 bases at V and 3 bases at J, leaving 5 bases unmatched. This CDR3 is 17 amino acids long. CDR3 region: CATSRDGLAGYTGELFF. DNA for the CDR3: TGTGCCACCAGCAGGGATGGACTAGCGGGGTACACCGGGGAGCTGTTTTTT. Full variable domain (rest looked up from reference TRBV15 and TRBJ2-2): DAMVIQNPRYQVTQFGKPVTLSCSQTLNHNVMYWYQQKSSQAPKLLFHYYDKDFNNEADTPDNFQSRRPNTSFCFLDIRSPGLGDTAMYLCATSRDGLAGYTGELFFGEGSRLTVL.

The CDR3 spells CASLPDQGVQETQYF. CDR3 in DNA: TGTGCCAGTCTACCTGATCAGGGCGTCCAAGAGACCCAGTACTTC. V and J are TRBV6-5 and TRBJ2-5; D is perhaps TRBD1 (5 bases). V dropped 9 bases and J dropped 1 base, with 18 bases sitting between them. CDR1 is MNHEY, CDR2 SVGAGI, per germline. The CDR3 spans 15 residues.

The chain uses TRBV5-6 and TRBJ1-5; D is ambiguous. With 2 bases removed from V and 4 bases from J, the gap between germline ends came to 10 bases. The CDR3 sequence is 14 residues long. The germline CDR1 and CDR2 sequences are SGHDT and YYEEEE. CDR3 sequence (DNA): TGTGCCAGCAGCTTTGCCGTAGGGAATCAGCCCCAGCATTTT. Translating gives CASSFAVGNQPQHF.

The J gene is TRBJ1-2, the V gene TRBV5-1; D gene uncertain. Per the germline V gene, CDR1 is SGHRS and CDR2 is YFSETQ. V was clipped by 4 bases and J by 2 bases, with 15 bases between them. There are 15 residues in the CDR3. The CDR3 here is CASSPRTLPNYGYTF. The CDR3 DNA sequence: TGCGCCAGCAGCCCTCGGACCCTTCCAAACTATGGCTACACCTTC.

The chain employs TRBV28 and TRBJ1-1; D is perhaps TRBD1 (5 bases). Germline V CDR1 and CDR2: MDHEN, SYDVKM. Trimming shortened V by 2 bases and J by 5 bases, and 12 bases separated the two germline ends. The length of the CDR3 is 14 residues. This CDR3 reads CASSLVGGWTEAFF. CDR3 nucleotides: TGTGCCAGCAGTTTAGTGGGGGGGTGGACTGAAGCTTTCTTT.

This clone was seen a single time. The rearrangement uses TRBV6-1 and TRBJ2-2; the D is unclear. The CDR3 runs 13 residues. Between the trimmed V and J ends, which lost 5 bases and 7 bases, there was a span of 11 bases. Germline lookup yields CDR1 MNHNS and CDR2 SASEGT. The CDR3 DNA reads TGTGCCAGCAGTCCCACTATTATCGGGGAGCTGTTTTTT. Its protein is CASSPTIIGELFF.

The CDR3 protein is CASRGGAETQYF. The CDR3 DNA reads as TGTGCCAGCAGGGGGGGGGCTGAGACCCAGTACTTC. This chain links TRBV2 with TRBJ2-5, with a weak D call TRBD2 (7 bases). Deletions cut 6 bases from V and 5 bases from J, with 10 bases between. The germline V gene has CDR1 SNHLY and CDR2 FYNNEI. The CDR3 has 12 amino acids.

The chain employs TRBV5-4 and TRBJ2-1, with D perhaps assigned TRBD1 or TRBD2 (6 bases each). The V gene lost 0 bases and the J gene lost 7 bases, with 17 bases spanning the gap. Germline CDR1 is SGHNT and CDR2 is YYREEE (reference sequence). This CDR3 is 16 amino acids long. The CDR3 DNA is TGTGCCAGCAGCTTGGGAAAGGGGGGCCGCTCGAATGAGCAGTTCTTC. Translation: CASSLGKGGRSNEQFF.

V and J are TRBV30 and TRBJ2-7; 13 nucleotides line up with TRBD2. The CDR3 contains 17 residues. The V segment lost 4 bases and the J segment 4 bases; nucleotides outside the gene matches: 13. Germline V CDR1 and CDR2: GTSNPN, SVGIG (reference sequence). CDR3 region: CAWNPYRTSGRMYEQYF. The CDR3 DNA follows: TGTGCCTGGAACCCCTACCGGACTAGCGGGAGAATGTACGAGCAGTACTTC.

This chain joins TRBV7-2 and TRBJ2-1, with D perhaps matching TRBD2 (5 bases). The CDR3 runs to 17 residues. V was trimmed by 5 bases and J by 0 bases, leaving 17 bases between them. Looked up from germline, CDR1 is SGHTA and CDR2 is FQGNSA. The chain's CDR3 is CASSPAAVASSYNEQFF. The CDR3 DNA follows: TGTGCCAGCAGCCCAGCAGCGGTAGCGAGCTCCTACAATGAGCAGTTCTTC.

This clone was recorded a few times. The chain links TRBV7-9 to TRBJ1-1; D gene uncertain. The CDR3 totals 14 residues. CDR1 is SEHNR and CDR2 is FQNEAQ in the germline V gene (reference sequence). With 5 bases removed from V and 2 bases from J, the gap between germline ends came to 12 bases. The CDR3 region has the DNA TGTGCCAGCAGCCCCTCGCGGCAAAACACTGAAGCTTTCTTT. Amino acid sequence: CASSPSRQNTEAFF.

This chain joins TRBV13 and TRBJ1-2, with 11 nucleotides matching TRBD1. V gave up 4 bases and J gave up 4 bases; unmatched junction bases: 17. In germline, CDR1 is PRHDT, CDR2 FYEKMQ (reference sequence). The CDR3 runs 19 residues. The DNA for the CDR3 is TGTGCCAGCAGCTCAATGGGACAGGGGGAACCCGGACGCAGCTATGGCTACACCTTC. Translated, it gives CASSSMGQGEPGRSYGYTF.

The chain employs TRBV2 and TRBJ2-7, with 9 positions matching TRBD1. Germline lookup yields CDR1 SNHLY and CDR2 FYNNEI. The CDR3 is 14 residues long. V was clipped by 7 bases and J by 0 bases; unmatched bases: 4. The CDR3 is CASIWDRASYEQYF. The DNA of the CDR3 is TGTGCCAGCATTTGGGACAGGGCCTCCTACGAGCAGTACTTC.

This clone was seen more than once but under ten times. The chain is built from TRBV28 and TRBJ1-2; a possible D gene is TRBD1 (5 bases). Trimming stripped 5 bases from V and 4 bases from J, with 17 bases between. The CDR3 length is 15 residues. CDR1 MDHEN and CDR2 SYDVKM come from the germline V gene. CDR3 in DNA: TGTGCCAGCAGTACACCGGCCAGGGAAGTCTATGGCTACACCTTC. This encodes CASSTPAREVYGYTF.

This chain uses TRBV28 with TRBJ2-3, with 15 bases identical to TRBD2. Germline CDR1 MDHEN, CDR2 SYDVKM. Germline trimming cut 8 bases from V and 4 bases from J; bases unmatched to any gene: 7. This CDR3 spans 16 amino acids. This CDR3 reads CASGTSGGTSADTQYF. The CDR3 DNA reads TGTGCCAGCGGGACTAGCGGGGGGACAAGCGCAGATACGCAGTATTTT. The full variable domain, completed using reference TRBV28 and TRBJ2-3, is DVKVTQSSRYLVKRTGEKVFLECVQDMDHENMFWYRQDPGLGLRLIYFSYDVKMKEKGDIPEGYSVSREKKERFSLILESASTNQTSMYLCASGTSGGTSADTQYFGPGTRLTVL.

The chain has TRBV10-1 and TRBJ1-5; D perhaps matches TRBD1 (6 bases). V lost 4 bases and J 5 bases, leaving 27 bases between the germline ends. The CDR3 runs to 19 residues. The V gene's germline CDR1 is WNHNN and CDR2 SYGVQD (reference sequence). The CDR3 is CASSAPSPGGAGHDQPQHF. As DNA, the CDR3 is TGCGCCAGCAGTGCCCCTAGTCCTGGGGGGGCCGGACACGATCAGCCCCAGCATTTT.

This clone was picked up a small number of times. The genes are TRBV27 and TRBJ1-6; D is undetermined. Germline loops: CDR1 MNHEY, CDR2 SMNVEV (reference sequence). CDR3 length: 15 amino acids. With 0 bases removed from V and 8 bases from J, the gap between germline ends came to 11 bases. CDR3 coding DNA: TGTGCCAGCAGTTTATCGATGCGAGGTGATTCACCCCTCCACTTT. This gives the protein CASSLSMRGDSPLHF.

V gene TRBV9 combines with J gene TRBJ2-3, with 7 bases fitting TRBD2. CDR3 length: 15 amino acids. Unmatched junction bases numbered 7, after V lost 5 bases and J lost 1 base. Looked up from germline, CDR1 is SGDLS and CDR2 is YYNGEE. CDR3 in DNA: TGTGCCAGCAGTGATAGCGGGCCCCGCACAGATACGCAGTATTTT. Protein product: CASSDSGPRTDTQYF.

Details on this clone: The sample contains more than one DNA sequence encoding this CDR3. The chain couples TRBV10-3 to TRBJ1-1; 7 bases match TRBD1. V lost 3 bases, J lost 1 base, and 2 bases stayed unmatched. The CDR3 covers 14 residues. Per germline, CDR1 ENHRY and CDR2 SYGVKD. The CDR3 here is CAISEGGSNTEAFF. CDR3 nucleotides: TGTGCCATCAGTGAAGGGGGCTCGAACACTGAAGCTTTCTTT.

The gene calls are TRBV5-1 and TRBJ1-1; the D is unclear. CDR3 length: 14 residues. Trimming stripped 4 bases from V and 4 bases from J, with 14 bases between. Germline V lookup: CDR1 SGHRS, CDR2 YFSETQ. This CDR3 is CASSAIRVGTEAFF. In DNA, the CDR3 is TGCGCCAGCAGCGCGATAAGGGTTGGCACTGAAGCTTTCTTT.

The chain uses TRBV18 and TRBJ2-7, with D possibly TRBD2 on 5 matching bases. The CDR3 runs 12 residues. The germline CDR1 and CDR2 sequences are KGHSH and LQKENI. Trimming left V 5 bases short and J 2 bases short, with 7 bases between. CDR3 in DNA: TGTGCCAGCTCAGCCGGGGCCTACGAGCAGTACTTC. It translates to CASSAGAYEQYF.

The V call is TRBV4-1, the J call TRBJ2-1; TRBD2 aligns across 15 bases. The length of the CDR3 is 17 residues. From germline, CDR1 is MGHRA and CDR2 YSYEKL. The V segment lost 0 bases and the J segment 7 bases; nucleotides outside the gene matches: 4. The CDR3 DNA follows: TGCGCCAGCAGCCAAGAATTGGGACTAGCGGGAGGTAATGAGCAGTTCTTC. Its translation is CASSQELGLAGGNEQFF.

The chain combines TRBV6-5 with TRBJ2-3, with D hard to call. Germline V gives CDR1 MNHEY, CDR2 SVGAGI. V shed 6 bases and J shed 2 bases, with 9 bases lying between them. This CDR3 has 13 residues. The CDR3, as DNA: TGTGCCAGCAGAGAGCCGCCCACAGATACGCAGTATTTT. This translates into CASREPPTDTQYF.